This T cell receptor beta chain was documented in a study of neurological immune-mediated disorders. General study results and limits: HTLV-1-associated myelopathy had the most TCR clonal expansion, while multiple sclerosis had the least, a level that fell below healthy controls.

TCRdb re-analysed the 5' RACE reads in MiXCR, keeping a single row per CDR3 protein. The table records over 60,000 distinct CDR3 sequences, around 4.6% of them present only once. Germline V CDR1 and CDR2: DFQATT, SNEGSKA (reference sequence). The germline V and J ends were trimmed by 6 bases and 9 bases, with 14 bases remaining between them. The CDR3 runs 11 residues. This clonotype was recorded at least ten times. What it recognizes is unknown. The sequence derives from a young woman with multiple sclerosis. The chain employs TRBV20-1 and TRBJ2-5; D may correspond to TRBD1 or TRBD2 (5 bases each). The sample comprised PBMCs. CDR3 coding DNA: TGCAGTGCAGGGCCTGTGGGGGCCCAGTACTTC. It codes for CSAGPVGAQYF.